These T cell receptor beta chains were read from a single sample in a study of T-cell reconstitution after alpha-beta-depleted transplantation in children. TCRdb redid the calling of the PCR reads with MiXCR, one entry per CDR3 protein. The profile covers about 310,000 distinct CDR3 sequences, with approximately 23% appearing a single time and about a tenth taken by the ten largest. The sample in question was PBMCs, mostly from graft donor cells, obtained 180 days after TCRalphabeta/CD19-depleted stem cell transplant. The receptors come from a male patient between 5 and 17 years old who had a stem cell transplant for acute lymphoblastic leukemia, so the T cells may come from the graft donor. CDR3s include the opening cysteine and the closing phenylalanine or tryptophan. A D gene is named only where the DNA matches it firmly. Rows may omit the clone size; those that give it use once, few, many or a size class.

clone size,J gene,V gene,D gene,CDR3 DNA,CDR3 protein
few,TRBJ1-1,TRBV5-1,TRBD1,TGCGCCAGCACCCCCGGGAAGGGGGCGTCTTTGAACACTGAAGCTTTCTTT,CASTPGKGASLNTEAFF
NA,TRBJ1-4,TRBV3-1,NA,TGTGCCAGCAGCCATTACGGGAATGTGAGCGAAAAACTGTTTTTT,CASSHYGNVSEKLFF
NA,TRBJ2-7,TRBV9,TRBD2,TGTGCCAGCAGCGCCGCTAGCGGGAGTATCTACGAGCAGTACTTC,CASSAASGSIYEQYF
NA,TRBJ1-2,TRBV5-1,TRBD1,TGCGCCAGCAGCCCACAACGGGACAGGCCCGTTTATGGCTACACCTTC,CASSPQRDRPVYGYTF
few,TRBJ1-2,TRBV6-5,TRBD1,TGTGCCAGCAGTTACTCGGACAGGGTGGGCTATGGCTACACCTTC,CASSYSDRVGYGYTF
NA,TRBJ1-3,TRBV12-3/TRBV12-4,NA,TGTGCCAGCAGTTACCGCGGCTCTGGAAACACCATATATTTT,CASSYRGSGNTIYF
NA,TRBJ2-1,TRBV4-1,TRBD2,TGCGCCAGCAGCCAAGACCCCGGGCTAGCGGGACCCAATGAGCAGTTCTTC,CASSQDPGLAGPNEQFF
few,TRBJ2-5,TRBV6-2/TRBV6-3,NA,TGTGCCAGCAGTCAGGGGGGTGGAGGGTGGGAGTTACCAGTCCAAGAGACCCAGTACTTC,CASSQGGGGWELPVQETQYF
NA,TRBJ2-1,TRBV5-5,NA,TGTGCCAGCAGTTCTAGACAGCTCCTAGGGAATGAGCAGTTCTTC,CASSSRQLLGNEQFF
few,TRBJ2-7,TRBV12-3/TRBV12-4,NA,TGTGCCAGCAGTTTAGGGCCGAGAAACTACGAGCAGTACTTC,CASSLGPRNYEQYF
few,TRBJ1-5,TRBV9,NA,TGTGCCAGCAGCGTATCAGGGGCAGGACAGCCCCAGCATTTT,CASSVSGAGQPQHF
NA,TRBJ2-7,TRBV9,NA,TGTGCCAGCAGCGTAGCTGAGGGCCCCCCATTTTACGAGCAGTACTTC,CASSVAEGPPFYEQYF
few,TRBJ1-2,TRBV5-1,TRBD1,TGCGCCAGCAGCTTCGTGGACAGGGTAGGGGATGGCTACACCTTC,CASSFVDRVGDGYTF
many,TRBJ2-1,TRBV9,NA,TGTGCCAGCAGCGTAGCGACTCCGGGGTACAATGAGCAGTTCTTC,CASSVATPGYNEQFF
NA,TRBJ2-2,TRBV5-1,TRBD2,TGCGCCAGCAGCTTCACGGGACTAGCGGGCACCGGGGAGCTGTTTTTT,CASSFTGLAGTGELFF
NA,TRBJ2-7,TRBV29-1,NA,TGCAGCGTTGAAGATCAGGCAAGGTGCTACGAGCAGTACTTC,CSVEDQARCYEQYF
few,TRBJ2-2,TRBV7-9,NA,TGTGCCAGCAGCTTCGGGCGGTATTTCACCGGGGAGCTGTTTTTT,CASSFGRYFTGELFF
NA,TRBJ2-1,TRBV7-8,TRBD2,TGTGCCAGCAGCTTAGGCGCGGGAGACCCTAATGAGCAGTTCTTC,CASSLGAGDPNEQFF
NA,TRBJ2-2,TRBV24-1,NA,TGTGCCACCAGTGATTTTAACACCGGGGAGCTGTTTTTT,CATSDFNTGELFF
NA,TRBJ2-2,TRBV15,NA,TGTGCCACGAATCTAGGGGCGGGGAACACCGGGGAGCTGTTTTTT,CATNLGAGNTGELFF
NA,TRBJ2-7,TRBV7-6,TRBD2,TGTGCCAGCAGTTTGGGACTAGGTTCCTACGAGCAGTACTTC,CASSLGLGSYEQYF
NA,TRBJ2-2,TRBV10-3,NA,TGTGCCACCACTGCCGGGCAGGGAGTCGGGGAGCTGTTTTTT,CATTAGQGVGELFF
few,TRBJ2-5,TRBV12-3/TRBV12-4,NA,TGTGCCAGCAGTCCGGCTGCGACTGGCAAAGAGACCCAGTACTTC,CASSPAATGKETQYF
NA,TRBJ2-4,TRBV5-1,NA,TGCGCCAGCAGCTCTGGGACTTCGCTAGCCAAAAACATTCAGTACTTC,CASSSGTSLAKNIQYF
NA,TRBJ2-7,TRBV12-3/TRBV12-4,NA,TGTGCCAGCAGTTTGTCGGGGTGGGGTACATACGAGCAGTACTTC,CASSLSGWGTYEQYF
NA,TRBJ2-7,TRBV19,TRBD2,TGTGCCAGTAGTAGAGACGGGAGGGCCTCTTACGAGCAGTACTTC,CASSRDGRASYEQYF
few,TRBJ2-7,TRBV7-9,TRBD2,TGTGCCAGCAGCCCTACTACTAGCGGGAGTCACTACGAGCAGTACTTC,CASSPTTSGSHYEQYF
few,TRBJ2-7,TRBV6-1,TRBD1,TGTGCCAGCACCCCAGGGGGCAATAGCTACGAGCAGTACTTC,CASTPGGNSYEQYF
NA,TRBJ2-7,TRBV10-3,TRBD2,TGTGCCAACTCGCGACTAGCGGGTCCCTACGAGCAGTACTTC,CANSRLAGPYEQYF
few,TRBJ1-3,TRBV12-3/TRBV12-4,TRBD1,TGTGCCAGCAGTCCTACAATCCCGGGACAGGGTAACACCATATATTTT,CASSPTIPGQGNTIYF
NA,TRBJ1-4,TRBV20-1,NA,TGCAGTGCTAGATCTTCCGGGACGGTAATAGTTGAAAAACTGTTTTTT,CSARSSGTVIVEKLFF
NA,TRBJ2-1,TRBV5-1,TRBD2,TGCGCCAGCAGCCACACTAGCGGGGGGAGATACAATGAGCAGTTCTTC,CASSHTSGGRYNEQFF
NA,TRBJ1-1,TRBV7-3,NA,TGTGCCAGCAGCTTAACCGGGGGGGCCGCTGAAGCTTTCTTT,CASSLTGGAAEAFF
NA,TRBJ2-2,TRBV5-1,NA,TGCGCCAGCAGCGCCACTAGTCGGGCAACGACCGGGGAGCTGTTTTTT,CASSATSRATTGELFF
few,TRBJ2-2,TRBV11-2,NA,TGTGCCAGCAGCTCAGCCGTTAACACCGGGGAGCTGTTTTTT,CASSSAVNTGELFF
few,TRBJ1-5,TRBV19,NA,TGTGCCAGTAGCCAGGGCATCGCGCCCCAGCATTTT,CASSQGIAPQHF
NA,TRBJ2-1,TRBV12-3/TRBV12-4,TRBD1,TGTGCCAGCAGTACCGGACAGGGTTACTCCTACAATGAGCAGTTCTTC,CASSTGQGYSYNEQFF
few,TRBJ1-2,TRBV7-9,TRBD1,TGTGCCAGCAGCTTAGCGGGACAGGGGGGCGGCTACACCTTC,CASSLAGQGGGYTF
once,TRBJ1-3,TRBV7-9,TRBD1,TGTGCCAGCAGCGCCGACAGGGGCCGCGGTGGAAACACCATATATTTT,CASSADRGRGGNTIYF
NA,TRBJ2-7,TRBV5-1,NA,TGCGCCAGCAGCTTGGGTTTCGGACTAAGCTCCTACGAGCAGTACTTC,CASSLGFGLSSYEQYF